One and the same sample provided the 10 T cell receptor beta chains below, sequenced in a study of CXCR3-negative and CXCR3-positive naive CD8 T cells. Libraries of TRB cDNA were made by 5' RACE and carried UMIs. TCRdb reprocessed the 5' RACE reads and stores each CDR3 protein as one record, lacking DNA. Its table lists tens of thousands of distinct CDR3 sequences. The sequenced material came from naive CXCR3- CD8+ T cells from blood. As for subset: CD45RO-CCR7+CD27+CD95- naive CD8+ T cells lacking CXCR3 (TNR3-). These receptors came from a human donor in good health. Some clones in this sample may be carry-over from other donors' samples.

J is TRBJ1-1 and V is TRBV7-3. Germline V lookup: CDR1 SGHTA, CDR2 FQGTGA. This CDR3 comprises 14 residues. The CDR3 spells CASSFVAASSEAFF.

This sequence joins TRBV29-1 and TRBJ2-1; with no DNA, the TCRdb D assignment of TRBD1 cannot be verified. The germline CDR1 and CDR2 sequences are SQVTM and ANQGSEA. This CDR3 comprises 14 residues. The CDR3 loop is CSVRRTGKGNEQFF.

The chain uses TRBV6-5 and TRBJ1-5. The CDR3 consists of 16 residues. Germline V lookup: CDR1 MNHEY, CDR2 SVGAGI. The CDR3 reads CASSYSGHNSNQPQHF.

The chain is built from TRBV27 and TRBJ2-7; TCRdb reports TRBD1, a call that lacks DNA to check it against. There are 13 residues in the CDR3. From germline, CDR1 is MNHEY and CDR2 SMNVEV (reference sequence). This CDR3 is CASSLYDRGEQYF.

The chain has TRBV29-1 and TRBJ2-1; TCRdb returns TRBD2, unconfirmable since there is no DNA. This CDR3 comprises 20 residues. Germline assignment: CDR1 SQVTM and CDR2 ANQGSEA. CDR3 sequence: CSVEDYALLGPAGDYNEQFF.

CDR3 sequence: CSVDREYNEQFF. The chain links TRBV29-1 to TRBJ2-1; the D call of TRBD1 rests on TCRdb alone, since no DNA is present to check it. From germline, CDR1 is SQVTM and CDR2 ANQGSEA. The CDR3 is made up of 12 amino acids.

The chain combines TRBV5-4 with TRBJ2-5; absent DNA, TCRdb's TRBD1 call cannot be checked. The CDR3 has 15 residues. Germline CDR1 reads SGHNT; CDR2 reads YYREEE (reference sequence). CDR3 protein: CASSKPGGSQETQYF.

This chain joins TRBV27 and TRBJ1-1. Germline loops: CDR1 MNHEY, CDR2 SMNVEV (reference sequence). The CDR3 length is 15 residues. CDR3 protein: CASSLSIGLNTEAFF.

This clonotype shows up as medium-sized (0.01 to 0.1%) by frequency. The CDR3: CAISESLLAGVSSTDTQYF. The chain carries TRBV10-3 and TRBJ2-3; TCRdb reports TRBD2, a call that lacks DNA to check it against. The CDR3 is 19 residues long. Germline-derived CDR1 and CDR2 are ENHRY and SYGVKD.

The chain couples TRBV4-1 to TRBJ1-5; the D call of TRBD1 rests on TCRdb alone, since no DNA is present to check it. The V gene's germline CDR1 is MGHRA and CDR2 YSYEKL. The CDR3 is 17 amino acids. This CDR3 reads CASSNEVGGLGNQPQHF.